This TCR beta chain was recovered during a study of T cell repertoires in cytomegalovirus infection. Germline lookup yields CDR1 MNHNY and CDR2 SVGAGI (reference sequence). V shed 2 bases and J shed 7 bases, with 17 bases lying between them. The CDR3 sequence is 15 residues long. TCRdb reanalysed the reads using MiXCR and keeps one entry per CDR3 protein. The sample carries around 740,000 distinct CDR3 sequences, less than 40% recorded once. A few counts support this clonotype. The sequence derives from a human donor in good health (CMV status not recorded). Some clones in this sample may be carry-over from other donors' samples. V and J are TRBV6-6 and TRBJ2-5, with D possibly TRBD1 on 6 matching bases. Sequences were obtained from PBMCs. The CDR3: CASSYGGLHHGTQYF. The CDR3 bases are TGTGCCAGCAGTTACGGGGGCCTGCACCACGGGACCCAGTACTTC.